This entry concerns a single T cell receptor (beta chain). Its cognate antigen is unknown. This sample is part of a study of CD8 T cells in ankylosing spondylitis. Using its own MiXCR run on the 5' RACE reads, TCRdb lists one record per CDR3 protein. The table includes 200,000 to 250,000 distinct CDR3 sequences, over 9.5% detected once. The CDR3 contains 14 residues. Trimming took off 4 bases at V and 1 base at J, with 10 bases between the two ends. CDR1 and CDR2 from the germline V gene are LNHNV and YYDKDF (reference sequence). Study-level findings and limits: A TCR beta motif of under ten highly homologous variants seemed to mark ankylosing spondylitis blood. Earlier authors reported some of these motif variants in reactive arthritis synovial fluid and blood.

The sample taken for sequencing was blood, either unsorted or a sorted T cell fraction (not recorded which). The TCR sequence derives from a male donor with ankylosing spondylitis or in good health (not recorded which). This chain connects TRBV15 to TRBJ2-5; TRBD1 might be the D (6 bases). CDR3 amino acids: CATSKDRIQETQYF. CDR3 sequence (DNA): TGTGCCACCAGCAAAGACAGGATCCAAGAGACCCAGTACTTC.